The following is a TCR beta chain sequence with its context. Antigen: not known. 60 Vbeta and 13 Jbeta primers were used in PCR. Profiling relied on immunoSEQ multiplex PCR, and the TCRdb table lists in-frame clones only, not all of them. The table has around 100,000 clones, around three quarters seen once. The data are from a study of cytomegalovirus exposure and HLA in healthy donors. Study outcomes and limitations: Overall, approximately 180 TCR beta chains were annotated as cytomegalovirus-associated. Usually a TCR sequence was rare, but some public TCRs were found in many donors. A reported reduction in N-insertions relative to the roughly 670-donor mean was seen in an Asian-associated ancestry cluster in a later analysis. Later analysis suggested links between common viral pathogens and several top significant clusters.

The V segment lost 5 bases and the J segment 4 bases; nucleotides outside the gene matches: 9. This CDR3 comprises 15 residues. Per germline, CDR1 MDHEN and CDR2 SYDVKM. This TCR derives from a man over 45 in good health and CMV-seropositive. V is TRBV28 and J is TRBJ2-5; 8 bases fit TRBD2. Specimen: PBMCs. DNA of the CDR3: TGTGCCAGCAGTCCCCCCGGGACTAGTGGAGAGACCCAGTACTTC. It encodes CASSPPGTSGETQYF.